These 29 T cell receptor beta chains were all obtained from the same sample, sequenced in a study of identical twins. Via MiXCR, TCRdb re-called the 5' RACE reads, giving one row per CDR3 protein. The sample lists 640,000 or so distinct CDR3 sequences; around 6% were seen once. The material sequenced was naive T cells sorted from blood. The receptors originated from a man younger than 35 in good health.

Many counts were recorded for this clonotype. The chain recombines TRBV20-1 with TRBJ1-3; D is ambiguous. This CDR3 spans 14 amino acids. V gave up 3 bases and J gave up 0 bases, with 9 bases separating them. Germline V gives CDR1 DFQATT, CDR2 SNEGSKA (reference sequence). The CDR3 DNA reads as TGCAGTGCTAGCGGGCAGAGCTCTGGAAACACCATATATTTT. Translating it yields CSASGQSSGNTIYF.

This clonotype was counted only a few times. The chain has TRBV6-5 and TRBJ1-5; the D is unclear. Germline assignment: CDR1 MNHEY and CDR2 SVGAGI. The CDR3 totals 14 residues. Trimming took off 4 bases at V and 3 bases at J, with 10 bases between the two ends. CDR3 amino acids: CASSSRAPNQPQHF. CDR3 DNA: TGTGCCAGCAGTTCCCGGGCCCCCAATCAGCCCCAGCATTTT.

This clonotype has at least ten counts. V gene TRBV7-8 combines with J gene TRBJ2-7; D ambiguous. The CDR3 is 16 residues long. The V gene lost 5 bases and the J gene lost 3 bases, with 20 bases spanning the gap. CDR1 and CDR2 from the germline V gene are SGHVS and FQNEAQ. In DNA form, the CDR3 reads TGTGCCAGCAGCGAGGTGTGGTCCCAAGGGCTCTACGAGCAGTACTTC. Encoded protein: CASSEVWSQGLYEQYF.

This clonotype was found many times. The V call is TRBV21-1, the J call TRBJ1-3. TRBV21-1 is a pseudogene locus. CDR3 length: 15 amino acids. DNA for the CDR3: TGTGCCAGCAGGGCGGTTGGGGAGATTGGAAACACCATATATTTT. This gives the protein CASRAVGEIGNTIYF.

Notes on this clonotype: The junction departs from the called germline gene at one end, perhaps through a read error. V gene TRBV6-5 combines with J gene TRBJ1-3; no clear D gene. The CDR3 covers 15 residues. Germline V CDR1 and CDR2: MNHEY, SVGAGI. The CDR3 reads CASSNSGYSGNTIYF. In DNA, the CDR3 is TGTGCCAGCAGTAACTCGGGTTACTCTGGAAACACCATATATTTT.

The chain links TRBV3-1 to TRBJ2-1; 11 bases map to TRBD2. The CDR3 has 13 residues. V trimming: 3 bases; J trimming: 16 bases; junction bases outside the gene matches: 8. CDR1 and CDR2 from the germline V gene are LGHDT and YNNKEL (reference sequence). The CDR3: CASSQGRLAGPFF. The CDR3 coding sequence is TGTGCCAGCAGCCAGGGCAGACTAGCGGGACCCTTCTTC.

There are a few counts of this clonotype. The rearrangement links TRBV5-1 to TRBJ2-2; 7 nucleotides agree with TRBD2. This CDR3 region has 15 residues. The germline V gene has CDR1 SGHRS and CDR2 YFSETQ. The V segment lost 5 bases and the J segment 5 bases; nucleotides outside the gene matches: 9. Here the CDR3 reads CASSFGLGRTGELFF. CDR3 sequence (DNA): TGCGCCAGCAGTTTCGGACTAGGCAGGACCGGGGAGCTGTTTTTT.

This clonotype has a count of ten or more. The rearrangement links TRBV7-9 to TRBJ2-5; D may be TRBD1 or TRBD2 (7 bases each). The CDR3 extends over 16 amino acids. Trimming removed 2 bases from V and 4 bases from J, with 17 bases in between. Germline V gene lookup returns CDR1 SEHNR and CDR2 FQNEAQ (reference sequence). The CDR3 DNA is TGTGCCAGCAGCTTATCGGCAGGGGGGGCCGGAGAGACCCAGTACTTC. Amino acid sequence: CASSLSAGGAGETQYF.

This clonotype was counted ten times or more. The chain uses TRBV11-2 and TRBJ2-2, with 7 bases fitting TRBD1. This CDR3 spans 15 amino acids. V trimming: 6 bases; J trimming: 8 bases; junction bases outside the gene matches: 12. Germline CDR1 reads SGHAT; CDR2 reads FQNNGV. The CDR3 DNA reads TGTGCCAGCAGGGCAATCCGACAGGGTTCAGGGGAGCTGTTTTTT. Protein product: CASRAIRQGSGELFF. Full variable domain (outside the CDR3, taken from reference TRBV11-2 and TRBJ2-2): EAGVAQSPRYKIIEKRQSVAFWCNPISGHATLYWYQQILGQGPKLLIQFQNNGVVDDSQLPKDRFSAERLKGVDSTLKIQPAKLEDSAVYLCASRAIRQGSGELFFGEGSRLTVL.

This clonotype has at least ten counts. CDR3: CASNTQGSTEAFF. In DNA form, the CDR3 reads TGTGCCAGCAACACACAGGGGAGCACTGAAGCTTTCTTT. The chain has TRBV5-5 and TRBJ1-1; 7 nucleotides agree with TRBD1. V dropped 6 bases and J dropped 4; count of bases not matched to a gene: 6. Germline V gene data show CDR1 as SGHKS and CDR2 as YYEKEE (reference sequence). CDR3 length: 13 amino acids.

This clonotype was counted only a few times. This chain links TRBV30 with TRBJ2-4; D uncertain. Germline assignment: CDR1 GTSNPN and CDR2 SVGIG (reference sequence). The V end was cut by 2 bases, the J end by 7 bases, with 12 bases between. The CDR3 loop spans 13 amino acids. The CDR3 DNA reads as TGTGCCTGGAGTAGAGCCGGGCCCAACATTCAGTACTTC. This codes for CAWSRAGPNIQYF. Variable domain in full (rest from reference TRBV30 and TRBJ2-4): SQTIHQWPATLVQPVGSPLSLECTVEGTSNPNLYWYRQAAGRGLQLLFYSVGIGQISSEVPQNLSASRPQDRQFILSSKKLLLSDSGFYLCAWSRAGPNIQYFGAGTRLSVL.

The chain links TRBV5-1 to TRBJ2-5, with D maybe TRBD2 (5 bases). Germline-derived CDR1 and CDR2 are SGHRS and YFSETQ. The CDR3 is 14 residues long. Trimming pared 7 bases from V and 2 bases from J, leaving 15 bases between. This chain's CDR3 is CASGPGRVQETQYF. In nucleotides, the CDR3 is TGCGCCAGCGGACCGGGAAGGGTTCAAGAGACCCAGTACTTC.

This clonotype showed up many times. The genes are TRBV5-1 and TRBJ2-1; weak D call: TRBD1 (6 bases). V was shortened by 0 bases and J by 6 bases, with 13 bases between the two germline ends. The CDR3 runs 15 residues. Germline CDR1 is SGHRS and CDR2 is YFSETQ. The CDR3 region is CASSLAFQGGNEQFF. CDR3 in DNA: TGCGCCAGCAGCTTGGCCTTCCAAGGGGGCAATGAGCAGTTCTTC.

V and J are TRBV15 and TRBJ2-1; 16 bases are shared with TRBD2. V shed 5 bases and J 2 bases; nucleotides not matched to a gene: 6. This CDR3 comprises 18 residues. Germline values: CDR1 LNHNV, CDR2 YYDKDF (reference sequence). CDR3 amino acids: CATSVGTSGRAPYNEQFF. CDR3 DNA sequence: TGTGCCACCAGCGTAGGGACTAGCGGGAGGGCCCCCTACAATGAGCAGTTCTTC.

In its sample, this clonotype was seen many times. The CDR3 sequence: CASRQGMNTEAFF. In DNA, the CDR3 is TGTGCCAGCAGACAGGGGATGAACACTGAAGCTTTCTTT. The chain uses TRBV12-3 or TRBV12-4 and TRBJ1-1, with TRBD1 matching over 7 bases. The trim removed 6 bases at V and 0 bases at J, leaving 1 base unmatched. The CDR3 runs 13 residues.

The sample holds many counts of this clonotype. Here the CDR3 DNA reads TGCAGCGCGCGAAGGGGGATGTACACCGGGGAGCTGTTTTTT. This codes for CSARRGMYTGELFF. The chain joins TRBV29-1 to TRBJ2-2, with D perhaps TRBD1 (6 bases). The CDR3 is 14 amino acids. V lost 7 bases to trimming and J lost 3 bases, with 15 bases between them. Germline CDR1 SQVTM, CDR2 ANQGSEA.

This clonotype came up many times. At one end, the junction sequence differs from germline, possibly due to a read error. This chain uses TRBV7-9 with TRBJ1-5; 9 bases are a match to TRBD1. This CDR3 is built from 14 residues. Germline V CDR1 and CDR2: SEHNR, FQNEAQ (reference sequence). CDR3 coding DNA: TGCGCCAGCAGCCCTGGGACAGGGAATCAGCCCCAGCATTTT. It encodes CASSPGTGNQPQHF.

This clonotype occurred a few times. DNA of the CDR3: TGTGCCAGCAGCTTGGAGTCCCGCTACAATGAGCAGTTCTTC. It is translated as CASSLESRYNEQFF. The V and J genes are TRBV5-5 and TRBJ2-1; D gene unclear. The length of the CDR3 is 14 residues. The germline gives CDR1 SGHKS, CDR2 YYEKEE (reference sequence). Trimming took off 0 bases at V and 3 bases at J, with 7 bases between the two ends.

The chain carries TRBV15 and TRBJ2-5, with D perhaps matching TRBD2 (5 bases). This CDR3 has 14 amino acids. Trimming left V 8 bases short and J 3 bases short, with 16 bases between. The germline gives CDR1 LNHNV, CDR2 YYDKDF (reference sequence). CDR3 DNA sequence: TGTGCCACCGCGGGCGGTCAGACAAAAGAGACCCAGTACTTC. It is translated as CATAGGQTKETQYF.

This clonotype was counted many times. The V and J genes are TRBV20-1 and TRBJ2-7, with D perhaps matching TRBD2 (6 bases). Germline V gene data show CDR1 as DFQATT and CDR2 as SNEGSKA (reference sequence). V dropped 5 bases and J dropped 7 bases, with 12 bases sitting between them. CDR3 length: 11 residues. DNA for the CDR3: TGCAGTGCTCGGGGGACGTCGGAGCAGTACTTC. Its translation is CSARGTSEQYF.

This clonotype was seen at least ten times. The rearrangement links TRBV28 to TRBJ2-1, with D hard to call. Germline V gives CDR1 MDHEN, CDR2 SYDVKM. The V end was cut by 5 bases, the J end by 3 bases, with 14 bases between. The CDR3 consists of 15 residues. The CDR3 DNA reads TGTGCCAGCAGTCAGCAAATGCGGCTCTACAATGAGCAGTTCTTC. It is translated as CASSQQMRLYNEQFF. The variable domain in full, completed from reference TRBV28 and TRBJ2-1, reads DVKVTQSSRYLVKRTGEKVFLECVQDMDHENMFWYRQDPGLGLRLIYFSYDVKMKEKGDIPEGYSVSREKKERFSLILESASTNQTSMYLCASSQQMRLYNEQFFGPGTRLTVL.

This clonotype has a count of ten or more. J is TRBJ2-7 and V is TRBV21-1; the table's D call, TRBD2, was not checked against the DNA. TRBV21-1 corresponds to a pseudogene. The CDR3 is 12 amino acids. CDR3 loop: CASTDSESGQYV. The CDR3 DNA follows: TGTGCCAGCACCGATAGTGAATCGGGGCAGTACGTC.

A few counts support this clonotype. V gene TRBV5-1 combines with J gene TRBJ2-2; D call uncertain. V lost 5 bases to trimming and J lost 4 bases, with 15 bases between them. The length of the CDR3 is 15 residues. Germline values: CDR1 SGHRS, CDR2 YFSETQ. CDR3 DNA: TGCGCCAGCAGTGCGGAGCTAGGTGGCACCGGGGAGCTGTTTTTT. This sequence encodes CASSAELGGTGELFF.

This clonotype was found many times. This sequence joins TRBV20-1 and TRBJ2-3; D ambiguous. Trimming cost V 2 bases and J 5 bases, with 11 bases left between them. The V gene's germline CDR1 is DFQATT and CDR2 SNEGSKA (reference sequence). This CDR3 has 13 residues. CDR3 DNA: TGCAGTGCTAGACTAGATGGTAAAGATACGCAGTATTTT. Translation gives CSARLDGKDTQYF.

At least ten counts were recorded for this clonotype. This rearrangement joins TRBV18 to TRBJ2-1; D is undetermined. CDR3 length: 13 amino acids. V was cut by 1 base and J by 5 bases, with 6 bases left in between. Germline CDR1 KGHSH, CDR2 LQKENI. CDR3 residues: CASSPQVDNEQFF. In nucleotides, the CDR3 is TGTGCCAGCTCACCACAGGTGGACAATGAGCAGTTCTTC.

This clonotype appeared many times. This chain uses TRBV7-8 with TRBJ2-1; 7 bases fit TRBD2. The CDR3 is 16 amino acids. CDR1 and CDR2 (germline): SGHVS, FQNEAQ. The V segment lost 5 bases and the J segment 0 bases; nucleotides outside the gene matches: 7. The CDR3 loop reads CASSRLAPNSYNEQFF. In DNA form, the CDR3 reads TGTGCCAGCAGCCGACTAGCACCAAACTCCTACAATGAGCAGTTCTTC.

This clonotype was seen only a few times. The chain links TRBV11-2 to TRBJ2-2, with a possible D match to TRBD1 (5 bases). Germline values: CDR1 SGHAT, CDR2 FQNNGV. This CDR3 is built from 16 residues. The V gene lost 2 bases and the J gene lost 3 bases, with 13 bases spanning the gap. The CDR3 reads CASSLTQVLYTGELFF. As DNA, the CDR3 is TGTGCCAGCAGCTTAACACAGGTGCTGTACACCGGGGAGCTGTTTTTT.

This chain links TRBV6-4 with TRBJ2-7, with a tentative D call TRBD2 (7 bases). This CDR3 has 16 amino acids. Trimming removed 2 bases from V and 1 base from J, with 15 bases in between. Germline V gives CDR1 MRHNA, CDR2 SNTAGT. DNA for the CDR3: TGTGCCAGCAGTGACCCTGAGGGGGGGGGTTCCTACGAGCAGTACGTC. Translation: CASSDPEGGGSYEQYV.

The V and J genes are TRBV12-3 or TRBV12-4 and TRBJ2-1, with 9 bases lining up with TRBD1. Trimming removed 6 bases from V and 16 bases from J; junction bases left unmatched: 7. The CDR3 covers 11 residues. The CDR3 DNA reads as TGTGCCAGCAGACGTACAGGGGGCTCTTTCTTC. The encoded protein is CASRRTGGSFF.